Shown below are 25 T cell receptor beta chains from a single sample sequenced in a study of PD-L1 blockade in urothelial cancer. Profiled with immunoSEQ multiplex PCR; TCRdb holds only in-frame clones, not every one. The sample includes 40,000 or so clones, around nine tenths of them seen just once. Time point here: peripheral blood 6 weeks after treatment start. This material consisted of PBMCs, taken around atezolizumab (anti-PD-L1) treatment. The source of these receptors is a man aged 55 to 70 with urothelial cancer.

This rearrangement joins TRBV27 to TRBJ1-1, with 8 bases lining up with TRBD1. The germline V gene has CDR1 MNHEY and CDR2 SMNVEV (reference sequence). The V segment lost 2 bases and the J segment 1 base; nucleotides outside the gene matches: 3. The CDR3 has 15 residues. The CDR3 here is CASSLVGTGNTEAFF. CDR3 in DNA: TGTGCCAGCAGTTTAGTCGGGACAGGGAACACTGAAGCTTTCTTT.

The chain uses TRBV6-5 and TRBJ1-2, with 7 bases matching TRBD1. The CDR3 contains 13 residues. The germline CDR1 and CDR2 sequences are MNHEY and SVGAGI. The ends lost 6 bases at V and 6 bases at J; junction bases unmatched: 7. CDR3 nucleotide sequence: TGTGCCAGCAGCTTAGACAGGGTTCATGGCTACACCTTC. It specifies CASSLDRVHGYTF.

Only a few counts were recorded for this clone. This chain joins TRBV4-2 and TRBJ2-2; 7 nucleotides line up with TRBD1. V dropped 0 bases and J dropped 7; count of bases not matched to a gene: 5. The CDR3 consists of 15 residues. In germline, CDR1 is LGHNA, CDR2 YNFKEQ. The CDR3 DNA follows: TGTGCCAGCAGCCAAGAAGGGACAGTCGGCGGGGAGCTGTTTTTT. Translating gives CASSQEGTVGGELFF.

This chain connects TRBV14 to TRBJ2-1; 15 nucleotides match TRBD2. Germline V gene lookup returns CDR1 SGHDN and CDR2 FVKESK. The ends lost 2 bases at V and 7 bases at J; junction bases unmatched: 9. The CDR3 is made up of 18 amino acids. The CDR3 coding sequence is TGTGCCAGCAGCCAATTCGGACTAGCGGGAGGGGAAGCAAATGAGCAGTTCTTC. This encodes CASSQFGLAGGEANEQFF.

V is TRBV18 and J is TRBJ2-7; 11 bases match TRBD1. With 6 bases clipped from V and 2 bases from J, the junction kept 3 bases outside the gene matches. The germline V gene has CDR1 KGHSH and CDR2 LQKENI. The CDR3 loop spans 14 amino acids. Here the CDR3 reads CASSRTGGTYEQYF. In nucleotides, the CDR3 is TGTGCCAGCTCCAGGACAGGGGGCACCTACGAGCAGTACTTC.

The gene calls are TRBV7-9 and TRBJ1-3; the match to TRBD1 covers 8 bases. J lost 0 bases, V lost 5 bases, and 3 bases had no gene match. CDR3 size: 15 residues. Germline V lookup: CDR1 SEHNR, CDR2 FQNEAQ (reference sequence). The CDR3 DNA reads TGTGCCAGCAGCAGTACAGGGGGCTCTGGAAACACCATATATTTT. Its translation is CASSSTGGSGNTIYF. The full variable domain, rest sourced from reference TRBV7-9 and TRBJ1-3, is DTGVSQNPRHKITKRGQNVTFRCDPISEHNRLYWYRQTLGQGPEFLTYFQNEAQLEKSRLLSDRFSAERPKGSFSTLEIQRTEQGDSAMYLCASSSTGGSGNTIYFGEGSWLTVV.

The chain joins TRBV2 to TRBJ1-2; possibly TRBD1 for D (6 bases). With 1 base removed from V and 2 bases from J, the gap between germline ends came to 11 bases. Germline V lookup: CDR1 SNHLY, CDR2 FYNNEI. This CDR3 spans 15 amino acids. The CDR3, as DNA: TGTGCCAGCAGTGAAGAGGGTAGGGGGAACTATGGCTACACCTTC. Its translation: CASSEEGRGNYGYTF.

This chain links TRBV6-5 with TRBJ2-1; tentatively, D is TRBD2 (6 bases). There are 15 residues in the CDR3. Germline CDR1 MNHEY, CDR2 SVGAGI. Deletions cut 4 bases from V and 5 bases from J, with 15 bases between. DNA of the CDR3: TGTGCCAGCAGTTCGGTAGGGCTAGCGCACAATGAGCAGTTCTTC. The encoded protein is CASSSVGLAHNEQFF.

This clone was seen just once. The V call is TRBV7-9, the J call TRBJ2-7; D may be TRBD1 (6 bases). V gave up 5 bases and J gave up 5 bases, with 19 bases separating them. The CDR3 has 15 amino acids. CDR1 is SEHNR and CDR2 is FQNEAQ in the germline V gene (reference sequence). The CDR3 spells CASSPSDTGTHEQYF. As DNA, the CDR3 is TGTGCCAGCAGCCCCTCCGACACAGGGACCCACGAGCAGTACTTC.

In its sample, this clone was seen a few times. The CDR3 bases are TGTGCCAGCACCGGGACTACCTCTAGTACGCAGTATTTT. Its translation is CASTGTTSSTQYF. J is TRBJ2-3 and V is TRBV27; 7 bases are a match to TRBD2. Per the germline V gene, CDR1 is MNHEY and CDR2 is SMNVEV (reference sequence). The CDR3 spans 13 residues. V lost 7 bases to trimming and J lost 8 bases; unmatched junction nucleotides: 9.

This CDR3 is CASSLGQGFPSPLHF. CDR3 nucleotide sequence: TGTGCCAGCAGCTTAGGACAGGGGTTCCCTTCACCCCTCCACTTT. This chain uses TRBV7-2 with TRBJ1-6; 8 nucleotides agree with TRBD1. Per germline, CDR1 SGHTA and CDR2 FQGNSA. The CDR3 spans 15 residues. The V segment lost 1 base and the J segment 9 bases; nucleotides outside the gene matches: 5. Full variable domain (missing parts from reference TRBV7-2 and TRBJ1-6): GAGVSQSPSNKVTEKGKDVELRCDPISGHTALYWYRQSLGQGLEFLIYFQGNSAPDKSGLPSDRFSAERTGGSVSTLTIQRTQQEDSAVYLCASSLGQGFPSPLHFGNGTRLTVT.

The chain is built from TRBV27 and TRBJ2-1, with TRBD2 matching over 9 bases. The CDR3 covers 14 residues. With V trimmed by 3 bases and J by 6 bases, 3 bases remained unmatched. Germline CDR1 MNHEY, CDR2 SMNVEV (reference sequence). CDR3 sequence: CASSFGGGGNEQFF. CDR3 nucleotide sequence: TGTGCCAGCAGTTTTGGCGGGGGGGGCAATGAGCAGTTCTTC.

The chain couples TRBV30 to TRBJ2-5; no clear D. The V gene lost 5 bases and the J gene lost 5 bases, with 15 bases spanning the gap. The CDR3 length is 13 residues. Germline V lookup: CDR1 GTSNPN, CDR2 SVGIG (reference sequence). The DNA of the CDR3 is TGTGCCTGGGGTAGTCTCGCTTCGGAGACCCAGTACTTC. It yields the protein CAWGSLASETQYF.

This sequence joins TRBV18 and TRBJ2-2; maybe TRBD2 (6 bases). Trimming pared 3 bases from V and 1 base from J, leaving 15 bases between. CDR1 is KGHSH and CDR2 is LQKENI in the germline V gene. This CDR3 is 17 amino acids long. CDR3 DNA sequence: TGTGCCAGCTCACCCAGATACGGCGGGGTGAACACCGGGGAGCTGTTTTTT. It specifies CASSPRYGGVNTGELFF.

This clone is labeled as medium-sized. This chain connects TRBV6-6 to TRBJ1-4; 7 nucleotides align to TRBD1. Germline CDR1 reads MNHNY; CDR2 reads SVGAGI (reference sequence). This CDR3 has 12 residues. After removal of 5 bases from V and 8 bases from J, the junction contained 2 bases not matched to a gene. The CDR3 loop is CASSTGVEKLFF. As DNA, the CDR3 is TGTGCCAGCAGTACAGGGGTAGAAAAACTGTTTTTT.

The chain has TRBV10-3 and TRBJ2-1; 10 bases agree with TRBD2. The CDR3 has 16 amino acids. J was trimmed by 2 bases and V by 7 bases; bases with no gene match: 8. Germline V gives CDR1 ENHRY, CDR2 SYGVKD. The CDR3 sequence: CAIKRTSGIAYNEQFF. CDR3 DNA sequence: TGTGCCATCAAACGGACTAGCGGAATTGCCTACAATGAGCAGTTCTTC.

The chain is built from TRBV2 and TRBJ2-1, with 10 bases aligning to TRBD2. Germline V gene lookup returns CDR1 SNHLY and CDR2 FYNNEI. V trimming: 6 bases; J trimming: 10 bases; junction bases outside the gene matches: 9. The CDR3 covers 14 residues. CDR3 sequence reads: CASRASGSGSEQFF. In DNA, the CDR3 is TGTGCCAGCAGAGCTAGCGGGAGTGGAAGCGAGCAGTTCTTC.

V and J are TRBV15 and TRBJ2-2; 10 bases are a match to TRBD2. CDR1 and CDR2 from the germline V gene are LNHNV and YYDKDF (reference sequence). Germline trimming cut 6 bases from V and 3 bases from J; bases unmatched to any gene: 4. This CDR3 has 15 amino acids. This CDR3 reads CATSWTSGYTGELFF. CDR3 DNA: TGTGCCACCAGTTGGACTAGCGGTTACACCGGGGAGCTGTTTTTT.

This rearrangement joins TRBV5-4 to TRBJ2-5; 9 positions match TRBD1. CDR1 SGHNT and CDR2 YYREEE come from the germline V gene (reference sequence). Trimming took 2 bases from V and 13 from J; bases not matched to a gene: 9. This CDR3 has 13 amino acids. The CDR3 region has the DNA TGTGCCAGCAGCTTACAGGGGGCCCAAGATATGTACTTC. This translates into CASSLQGAQDMYF.

The chain combines TRBV5-4 with TRBJ2-5, with D possibly being TRBD1 (6 bases). Trimming took off 0 bases at V and 2 bases at J, with 20 bases between the two ends. The CDR3 has 18 amino acids. Germline CDR1 and CDR2: SGHNT and YYREEE (reference sequence). CDR3 protein: CASSLEQGFLPSQETQYF. CDR3 nucleotide sequence: TGTGCCAGCAGCTTGGAACAGGGATTTTTGCCGAGTCAAGAGACCCAGTACTTC.

V and J are TRBV7-6 and TRBJ2-7; 12 positions agree with TRBD1. The CDR3 length is 18 residues. V gave up 5 bases and J gave up 5 bases; unmatched junction bases: 16. Per the germline V gene, CDR1 is SGHVS and CDR2 is FNYEAQ. CDR3 residues: CASSPTLPGTGGRNEQYF. The CDR3 bases are TGTGCCAGCAGCCCCACACTCCCGGGGACAGGGGGCAGAAACGAGCAGTACTTC.

This clone was detected once. V gene TRBV5-5 combines with J gene TRBJ1-4, with no clear D. This CDR3 is 14 amino acids long. The germline CDR1 and CDR2 sequences are SGHKS and YYEKEE (reference sequence). V lost 0 bases, J lost 0 bases, and 3 bases lay in between. In DNA, the CDR3 is TGTGCCAGCAGCTTGGGAGCAACTAATGAAAAACTGTTTTTT. As protein: CASSLGATNEKLFF.

The chain employs TRBV6-5 and TRBJ2-3; 11 positions match TRBD2. The CDR3 is 15 amino acids. Germline CDR1 reads MNHEY; CDR2 reads SVGAGI. J lost 5 bases, V lost 7 bases, and 8 bases had no gene match. The CDR3 coding sequence is TGTGCCAGCACCCTAACCGGACTAGCGGGAGATACGCAGTATTTT. It is translated as CASTLTGLAGDTQYF.

The chain recombines TRBV30 with TRBJ1-3; the match to TRBD1 covers 9 bases. Germline V CDR1 and CDR2: GTSNPN, SVGIG (reference sequence). This CDR3 has 14 amino acids. Trimming took 7 bases from V and 11 from J; bases not matched to a gene: 15. The CDR3 nucleotides are TGTGCCTACAAAAGGGACAGGGCTTTTCGGGCCATATATTTT. The encoded protein is CAYKRDRAFRAIYF.

V usage is TRBV30 and J usage is TRBJ1-5; D is possibly TRBD1 (6 bases). The CDR3 totals 13 residues. Trimming shortened V by 4 bases and J by 8 bases, and 15 bases separated the two germline ends. Germline V CDR1 and CDR2: GTSNPN, SVGIG (reference sequence). CDR3 protein: CAWKMTGSKPQHF. CDR3 nucleotides: TGTGCCTGGAAAATGACAGGCAGTAAGCCCCAGCATTTT.